The source of this T cell receptor beta chain is a study of OX40 agonist ivuxolimab in advanced cancers. Study-level findings and limits: CD8+ T cells averaged more expanded clones than CD4+.

On this clone itself: The antigen remains unidentified.

Here immunoSEQ multiplex PCR was the method, and the copy in TCRdb shows in-frame clones only, minus some. The profile shows tens of thousands of clones, approximately 88% of them singletons. With 4 bases clipped from V and 4 bases from J, the junction kept 7 bases outside the gene matches. The V gene's germline CDR1 is SGHVS and CDR2 FQNEAQ. The CDR3 is made up of 15 amino acids. This chain joins TRBV7-8 and TRBJ1-3, with 7 bases aligning to TRBD1. This clonotype originated in an adult with an advanced solid tumor such as melanoma, head and neck, liver or kidney cancer. Sequenced here: CD4+ or CD8+ T cells sorted from blood, sampled in a trial of the OX40 agonist ivuxolimab. This CDR3 is CASSSSRQGGNTIYF. The CDR3 DNA sequence: TGTGCCAGCAGCTCCTCCCGACAGGGAGGAAACACCATATATTTT. Filled out from reference TRBV7-8 and TRBJ1-3, the complete variable domain reads GAGVSQSPRYKVAKRGQDVALRCDPISGHVSLFWYQQALGQGPEFLTYFQNEAQLDKSGLPSDRFFAERPEGSVSTLKIQRTQQEDSAVYLCASSSSRQGGNTIYFGEGSWLTVV.